The next 21 T cell receptor beta chains were all read from a single sample in a study of T cells after yellow fever vaccination. TCRdb re-called the 5' RACE reads through MiXCR, storing one row per CDR3 protein. The sample lists fewer than 450,000 distinct CDR3 sequences, roughly 10% occurring once. This specimen was PBMCs, taken on the day of the first yellow fever vaccination. The receptors originated from a man aged 18 to 29 who received the YFV17D yellow fever vaccine.

This chain uses TRBV20-1 with TRBJ2-5, with D perhaps matching TRBD2 (6 bases). CDR1 and CDR2 from the germline V gene are DFQATT and SNEGSKA (reference sequence). Trimming stripped 1 base from V and 5 bases from J, with 8 bases between. The CDR3 extends over 12 amino acids. For the CDR3, the DNA is TGCAGTGCTAGAGGTCGGGAGGAGACCCAGTACTTC. Translating it yields CSARGREETQYF.

The chain has TRBV29-1 and TRBJ2-5; D remains unclear. The CDR3 extends over 13 amino acids. Trimming stripped 1 base from V and 5 bases from J, with 11 bases between. The germline V gene encodes CDR1 SQVTM and CDR2 ANQGSEA. Here the CDR3 reads CSVEVGVLETQYF. CDR3 bases: TGCAGCGTTGAAGTTGGGGTCTTGGAGACCCAGTACTTC.

The J gene is TRBJ1-3, the V gene TRBV7-6; unclear D gene. The CDR3 sequence is 15 residues long. Germline V gives CDR1 SGHVS, CDR2 FNYEAQ. Trimming took off 1 base at V and 0 bases at J, with 7 bases between the two ends. The CDR3 DNA reads as TGTGCCAGCAGCTTAGAAGGCTTCTCTGGAAACACCATATATTTT. It specifies CASSLEGFSGNTIYF. Full variable domain (missing parts from reference TRBV7-6 and TRBJ1-3): GAGVSQSPRYKVTKRGQDVALRCDPISGHVSLYWYRQALGQGPEFLTYFNYEAQQDKSGLPNDRFSAERPEGSISTLTIQRTEQRDSAMYRCASSLEGFSGNTIYFGEGSWLTVV.

This clonotype was seen a few times. This rearrangement joins TRBV20-1 to TRBJ1-1, with D maybe TRBD1 (5 bases). The germline V and J ends were trimmed by 0 bases and 1 base, with 12 bases remaining between them. Looked up from germline, CDR1 is DFQATT and CDR2 is SNEGSKA (reference sequence). This CDR3 is built from 15 residues. The CDR3 here is CSARDLGEKNTEAFF. CDR3 nucleotides: TGCAGTGCTAGAGATCTAGGGGAGAAGAACACTGAAGCTTTCTTT.

V usage is TRBV4-2 and J usage is TRBJ1-2; D is ambiguous. V was cut by 5 bases and J by 1 base, with 11 bases left in between. The length of the CDR3 is 14 residues. CDR1 is LGHNA, CDR2 YNFKEQ, per germline. The CDR3 reads CASSYETFNYGYTF. DNA for the CDR3: TGTGCCAGCAGCTACGAGACATTTAACTATGGCTACACCTTC.

This clonotype was counted ten times or more. This sequence joins TRBV5-1 and TRBJ2-1, with 8 nucleotides matching TRBD2. Looked up from germline, CDR1 is SGHRS and CDR2 is YFSETQ. The CDR3 contains 14 residues. The V and J ends lost 0 bases and 6 bases, in that order; junction bases with no gene match: 2. CDR3 amino acids: CASSLGGGSNEQFF. Written as DNA, the CDR3 is TGCGCCAGCAGCTTGGGCGGGGGGTCCAATGAGCAGTTCTTC. Looking up the rest from reference TRBV5-1 and TRBJ2-1 gives the full variable domain: KAGVTQTPRYLIKTRGQQVTLSCSPISGHRSVSWYQQTPGQGLQFLFEYFSETQRNKGNFPGRFSGRQFSNSRSEMNVSTLELGDSALYLCASSLGGGSNEQFFGPGTRLTVL.

V is TRBV6-1 and J is TRBJ1-2, with D hard to call. The germline V gene encodes CDR1 MNHNS and CDR2 SASEGT. Deletions cut 6 bases from V and 4 bases from J, with 15 bases between. This CDR3 spans 14 amino acids. The CDR3 DNA follows: TGTGCCAGCAGGCTGGGCGGAGAGGGCTATGGCTACACCTTC. Protein product: CASRLGGEGYGYTF.

This clonotype was observed once. The J gene is TRBJ2-7, the V gene TRBV6-1, with a possible D match to TRBD2 (5 bases). V was shortened by 6 bases and J by 2 bases, with 17 bases between the two germline ends. This CDR3 spans 15 amino acids. Germline loops: CDR1 MNHNS, CDR2 SASEGT. Here the CDR3 DNA reads TGTGCCAGCAGCCGGGGTGGATCGCTGACCTACGAGCAGTACGTC. Its translation is CASSRGGSLTYEQYV.

This clonotype was observed a few times. The chain recombines TRBV7-9 with TRBJ1-3; D might be TRBD1 (6 bases). The length of the CDR3 is 15 residues. CDR1 is SEHNR, CDR2 FQNEAQ, per germline (reference sequence). The germline V and J ends were trimmed by 4 bases and 4 bases, with 14 bases remaining between them. In nucleotides, the CDR3 is TGTGCCAGCAGCTCCACAGGGTTGGCAGGAAACACCATATATTTT. Residues: CASSSTGLAGNTIYF.

This clonotype was found many times. This rearrangement joins TRBV3-1 to TRBJ1-5, with D hard to call. There are 14 residues in the CDR3. Germline V gene lookup returns CDR1 LGHDT and CDR2 YNNKEL (reference sequence). Trimming took 1 base from V and 0 from J, leaving 4 bases between them. This chain's CDR3 is CASSQVNSNQPQHF. In DNA form, the CDR3 reads TGTGCCAGCAGCCAAGTCAATAGCAATCAGCCCCAGCATTTT.

The J gene is TRBJ1-2, the V gene TRBV11-2; D perhaps matches TRBD1 (5 bases). CDR3 length: 15 amino acids. The germline V and J ends were trimmed by 3 bases and 6 bases, with 17 bases remaining between them. Germline CDR1 SGHAT, CDR2 FQNNGV. The CDR3 loop reads CASSFPTGQSDGYTF. In DNA form, the CDR3 reads TGTGCCAGCAGCTTTCCTACAGGCCAGTCGGATGGCTACACCTTC.

This clonotype was counted a few times. The chain carries TRBV4-3 and TRBJ2-3; 10 positions agree with TRBD1. Germline lookup yields CDR1 LGHNA and CDR2 YSLEER. Trimming took 0 bases from V and 13 from J; bases not matched to a gene: 10. This CDR3 comprises 15 residues. The CDR3 sequence is CASSQDRMEGTGEYF. The CDR3 bases are TGCGCCAGCAGCCAAGACCGGATGGAGGGGACAGGGGAGTATTTT.

CDR3 DNA: TGCGCCAGCAGCCAAGACGGGGCGGGGCGGAAAAACATTCAGTACTTC. Encoded protein: CASSQDGAGRKNIQYF. The chain uses TRBV4-1 and TRBJ2-4, with D perhaps TRBD2 (6 bases). Germline CDR1 is MGHRA and CDR2 is YSYEKL. Trimming took 0 bases from V and 4 from J, leaving 13 bases between them. The CDR3 runs to 16 residues.

This clonotype was recorded at least ten times. CDR3 sequence reads: CSAAGGVIYGYTF. CDR3 coding DNA: TGCAGTGCAGCAGGAGGGGTGATCTATGGCTACACCTTC. The V and J genes are TRBV20-1 and TRBJ1-2; a possible D gene is TRBD1 (5 bases). The germline V gene encodes CDR1 DFQATT and CDR2 SNEGSKA (reference sequence). Trimming took off 6 bases at V and 4 bases at J, with 15 bases between the two ends. This CDR3 is 13 amino acids long.

This clonotype was observed a handful of times. The chain joins TRBV4-3 to TRBJ1-4; a weak D match, TRBD1 (6 bases). V dropped 4 bases and J dropped 4 bases, with 16 bases sitting between them. CDR1 and CDR2 (germline): LGHNA, YSLEER. The CDR3 has 16 amino acids. CDR3 in DNA: TGCGCCAGCAGCCGAAGTACAGGGACCGGTAATGAAAAACTGTTTTTT. Encoded protein: CASSRSTGTGNEKLFF.

There are many counts of this clonotype. This chain uses TRBV6-5 with TRBJ2-5; tentative D call: TRBD1 (5 bases). Germline CDR1 MNHEY, CDR2 SVGAGI. Trimming left V 6 bases short and J 4 bases short, with 15 bases between. The CDR3 totals 14 residues. CDR3 protein: CASSPAPGLETQYF. CDR3 coding DNA: TGTGCCAGCAGCCCAGCCCCAGGGTTAGAGACCCAGTACTTC.

This sequence joins TRBV10-3 and TRBJ2-6; D unclear. The CDR3 runs 17 residues. CDR1 is ENHRY and CDR2 is SYGVKD in the germline V gene. Trimming pared 3 bases from V and 0 bases from J, leaving 12 bases between. The CDR3 bases are TGTGCCATCAGTGATCCGGACGGAAGCTCTGGGGCCAACGTCCTGACTTTC. Amino acids: CAISDPDGSSGANVLTF.

The gene calls are TRBV27 and TRBJ1-6, with D uncertain. Germline loops: CDR1 MNHEY, CDR2 SMNVEV (reference sequence). The CDR3 consists of 17 residues. The V end was cut by 0 bases, the J end by 0 bases, with 9 bases between. This CDR3 is CASSLSRQSSYNSPLHF. The CDR3 nucleotides are TGTGCCAGCAGTTTATCCAGGCAGAGCTCCTATAATTCACCCCTCCACTTT.

This clonotype was found many times. This chain connects TRBV11-2 to TRBJ2-5; D tentatively reads TRBD1 or TRBD2 (5 bases each). V was pared by 6 bases and J by 5 bases, with 13 bases between. The CDR3 consists of 13 residues. The germline CDR1 and CDR2 sequences are SGHAT and FQNNGV. The CDR3 protein is CASRLTGGETQYF. The CDR3 nucleotides are TGTGCCAGCAGACTTACAGGAGGCGAGACCCAGTACTTC.

This rearrangement joins TRBV29-1 to TRBJ1-1, with 7 nucleotides matching TRBD1. The germline V gene encodes CDR1 SQVTM and CDR2 ANQGSEA. CDR3 length equals 13 residues. J was trimmed by 5 bases and V by 7 bases; bases with no gene match: 10. The CDR3: CSGRQGMGTEAFF. CDR3 in DNA: TGCAGCGGAAGACAGGGCATGGGGACTGAAGCTTTCTTT.

The table lists this clonotype with a few counts. The chain has TRBV6-2 or TRBV6-3 and TRBJ2-1; the match to TRBD2 covers 10 bases. The CDR3 runs 15 residues. Germline CDR1 and CDR2: MNHEY and SVGEGT. With 5 bases clipped from V and 4 bases from J, the junction kept 5 bases outside the gene matches. This CDR3 reads CASSLAGDSYNEQFF. In nucleotides, the CDR3 is TGTGCCAGCAGTCTAGCGGGGGACTCTTACAATGAGCAGTTCTTC.